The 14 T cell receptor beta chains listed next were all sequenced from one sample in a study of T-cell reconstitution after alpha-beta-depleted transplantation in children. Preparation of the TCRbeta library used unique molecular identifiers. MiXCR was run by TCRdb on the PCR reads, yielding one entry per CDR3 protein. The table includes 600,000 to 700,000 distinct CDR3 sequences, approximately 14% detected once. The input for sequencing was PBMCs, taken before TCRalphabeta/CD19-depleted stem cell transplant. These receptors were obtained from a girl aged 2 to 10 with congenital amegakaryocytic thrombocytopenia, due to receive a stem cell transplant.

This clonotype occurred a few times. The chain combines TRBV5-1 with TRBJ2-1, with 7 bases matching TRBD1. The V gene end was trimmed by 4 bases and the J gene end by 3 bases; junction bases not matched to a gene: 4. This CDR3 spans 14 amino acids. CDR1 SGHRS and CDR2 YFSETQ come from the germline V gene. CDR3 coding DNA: TGCGCCAGCAGCCCGGGACAGTACTACAATGAGCAGTTCTTC. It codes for CASSPGQYYNEQFF. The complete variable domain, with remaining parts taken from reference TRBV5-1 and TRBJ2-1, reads KAGVTQTPRYLIKTRGQQVTLSCSPISGHRSVSWYQQTPGQGLQFLFEYFSETQRNKGNFPGRFSGRQFSNSRSEMNVSTLELGDSALYLCASSPGQYYNEQFFGPGTRLTVL.

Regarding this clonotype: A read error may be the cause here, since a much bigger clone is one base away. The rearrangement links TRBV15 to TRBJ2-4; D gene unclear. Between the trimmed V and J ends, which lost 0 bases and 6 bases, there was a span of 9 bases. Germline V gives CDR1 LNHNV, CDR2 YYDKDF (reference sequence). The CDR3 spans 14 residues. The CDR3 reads CATSRDTSANIQYF. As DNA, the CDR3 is TGTGCCACCAGCAGAGATACGTCAGCAAACATTCAGTACTTC.

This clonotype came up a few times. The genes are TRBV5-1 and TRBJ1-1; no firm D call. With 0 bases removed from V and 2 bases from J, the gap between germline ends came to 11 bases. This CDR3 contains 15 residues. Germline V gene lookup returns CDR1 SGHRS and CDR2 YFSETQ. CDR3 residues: CASSLDRNLNTEAFF. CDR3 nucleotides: TGCGCCAGCAGCTTGGACAGAAACTTAAACACTGAAGCTTTCTTT.

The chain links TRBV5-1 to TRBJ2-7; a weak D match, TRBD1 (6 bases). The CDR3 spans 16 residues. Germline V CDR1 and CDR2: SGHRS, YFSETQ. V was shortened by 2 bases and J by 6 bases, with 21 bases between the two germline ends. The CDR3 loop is CASSFTGTPAPGEQYF. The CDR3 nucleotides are TGCGCCAGCAGCTTTACCGGGACACCGGCCCCCGGCGAGCAGTACTTC.

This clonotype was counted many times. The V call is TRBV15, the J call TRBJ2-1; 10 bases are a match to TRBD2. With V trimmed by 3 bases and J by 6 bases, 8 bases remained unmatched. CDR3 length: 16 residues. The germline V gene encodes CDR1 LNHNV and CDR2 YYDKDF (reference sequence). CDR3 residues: CATSRPGLAKGNEQFF. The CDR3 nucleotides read TGTGCCACCAGCAGGCCGGGACTAGCGAAGGGCAATGAGCAGTTCTTC.

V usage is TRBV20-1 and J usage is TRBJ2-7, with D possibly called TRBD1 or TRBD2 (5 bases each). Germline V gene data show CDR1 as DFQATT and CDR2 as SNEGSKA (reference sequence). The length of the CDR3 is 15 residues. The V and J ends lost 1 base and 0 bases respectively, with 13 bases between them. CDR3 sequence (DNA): TGCAGTGCTAGAGTACCGGGACCCCTCTCCTACGAGCAGTACTTC. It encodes CSARVPGPLSYEQYF.

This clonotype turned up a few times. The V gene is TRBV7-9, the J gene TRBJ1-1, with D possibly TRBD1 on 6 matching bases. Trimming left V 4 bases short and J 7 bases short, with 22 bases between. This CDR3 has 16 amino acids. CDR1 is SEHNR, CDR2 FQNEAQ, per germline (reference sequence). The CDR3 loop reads CASSSLGGRPGGEAFF. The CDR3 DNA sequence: TGTGCCAGCAGCTCACTGGGGGGCAGGCCAGGCGGTGAAGCTTTCTTT.

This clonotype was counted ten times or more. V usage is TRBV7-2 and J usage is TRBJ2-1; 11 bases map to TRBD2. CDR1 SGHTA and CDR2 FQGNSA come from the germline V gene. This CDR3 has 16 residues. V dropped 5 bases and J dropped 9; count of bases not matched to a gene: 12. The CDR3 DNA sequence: TGTGCCAGCAGCCAACTAGCGGGAGTTGCTGGGGGTGAGCAGTTCTTC. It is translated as CASSQLAGVAGGEQFF.

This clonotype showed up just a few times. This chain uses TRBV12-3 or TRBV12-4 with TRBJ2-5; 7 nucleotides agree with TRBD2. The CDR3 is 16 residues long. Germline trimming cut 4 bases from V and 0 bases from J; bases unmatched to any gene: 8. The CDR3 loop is CASSSRVGGYQETQYF. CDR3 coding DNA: TGTGCCAGCAGTTCGCGGGTGGGAGGGTACCAAGAGACCCAGTACTTC.

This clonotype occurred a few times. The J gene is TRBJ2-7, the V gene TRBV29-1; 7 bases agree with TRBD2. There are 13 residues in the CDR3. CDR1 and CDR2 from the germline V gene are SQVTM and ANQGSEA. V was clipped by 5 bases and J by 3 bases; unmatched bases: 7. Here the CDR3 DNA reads TGCAGCGTTACCGATAGCGGGTACTACGAGCAGTACTTC. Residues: CSVTDSGYYEQYF.

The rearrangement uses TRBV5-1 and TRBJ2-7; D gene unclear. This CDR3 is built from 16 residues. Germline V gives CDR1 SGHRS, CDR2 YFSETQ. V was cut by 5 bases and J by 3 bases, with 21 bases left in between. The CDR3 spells CASSPNLLQSYYEQYF. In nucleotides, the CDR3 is TGCGCCAGCAGTCCAAACCTCCTACAGTCCTACTACGAGCAGTACTTC.

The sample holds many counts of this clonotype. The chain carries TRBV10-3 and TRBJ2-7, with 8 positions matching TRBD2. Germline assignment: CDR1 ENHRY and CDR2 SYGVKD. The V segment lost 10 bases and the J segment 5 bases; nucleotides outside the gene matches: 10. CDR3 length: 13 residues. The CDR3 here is CATERERANEQYF. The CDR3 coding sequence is TGTGCCACCGAGCGGGAGAGGGCCAACGAGCAGTACTTC.

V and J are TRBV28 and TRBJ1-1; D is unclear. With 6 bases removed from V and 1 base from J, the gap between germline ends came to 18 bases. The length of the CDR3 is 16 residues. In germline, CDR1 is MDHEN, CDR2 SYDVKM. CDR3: CASSPSWGSGNTEAFF. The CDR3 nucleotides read TGTGCCAGCAGCCCATCTTGGGGTTCCGGGAACACTGAAGCTTTCTTT.

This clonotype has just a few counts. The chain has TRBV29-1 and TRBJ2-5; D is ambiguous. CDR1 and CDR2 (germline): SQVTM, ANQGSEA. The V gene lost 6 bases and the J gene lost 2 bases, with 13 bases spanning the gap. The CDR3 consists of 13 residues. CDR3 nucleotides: TGCAGCGTGAAAAGGACGGATCAAGAGACCCAGTACTTC. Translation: CSVKRTDQETQYF.